This T cell receptor beta chain was sequenced in a study of OX40 agonist ivuxolimab in advanced cancers. Sequencing was performed with immunoSEQ multiplex PCR; in TCRdb, only in-frame clones are kept and a portion is missing. The sample lists around 55,000 clones, about nine tenths occurring once. V lost 3 bases and J lost 2, with 5 bases in between. The germline V gene has CDR1 SGHDN and CDR2 FVKESK. CDR3 length: 12 amino acids. The TCR sequence derives from an adult with an advanced solid tumor such as melanoma, head and neck, liver or kidney cancer. Specimen: CD4+ or CD8+ T cells sorted from blood, collected in a trial of the OX40 agonist ivuxolimab. The rearrangement links TRBV14 to TRBJ2-7; D assignment may be TRBD1 or TRBD2 (5 bases each). The chain's CDR3 is CASSQGPYEQYF. CDR3 sequence (DNA): TGTGCCAGCAGCCAGGGACCCTACGAGCAGTACTTC.